This record covers a single T cell receptor (beta chain). The sample holds many counts of this clone. Its antigen target is currently unknown. There are no base qualities to consult, and no much larger clone falls within one base. This entry comes from a study of OX40 agonist ivuxolimab in advanced cancers. Turning to the overall study: Ivuxolimab was a fully human IgG2 agonistic monoclonal antibody targeting the costimulatory receptor OX40 (CD134). Intravenous ivuxolimab was administered to patients every 2 weeks at six dose levels: 0.01, 0.1, 0.3, 1.5, 3 and 10 mg/kg. Partial responses occurred in three dose-escalation patients: two with cutaneous melanoma and one with hepatocellular carcinoma. The paper reports the monotherapy dose-escalation portion (N of about 47 patients) of the phase I ivuxolimab trial. In the dose-escalation cohort, nearly 85% of patients were male, and the mean age was around 65 years with a range of 23 to 79. Of the roughly 52 dose-escalation patients, hepatocellular carcinoma was present in approximately 20, melanoma in around 15, renal cell carcinoma in 9 and head and neck cancer in 9. Peripheral TCRbeta sequencing was intended to test whether TCR sequence diversity was altered and clonal T-cell expansion was caused by ivuxolimab. Prior anti-PD-1, anti-PD-L1 or anti-CTLA-4 therapy was permitted, and checkpoint inhibitors had been received by about two fifths of dose-escalation patients.

Study-wide conclusions, independent of this receptor: In the 0.1-3.0 mg/kg groups, partial responders had among the lowest normalized peripheral clonal expansion, particularly in CD8+ T cells. Which antigens the clonally expanded peripheral T cells were specific for was not determined. Clonal expansion of both CD4+ and CD8+ blood T cells was observed from baseline to week 6 at doses 0.1 to 3.0 mg/kg. After ivuxolimab, more expanded clones were found on average in CD8+ T cells than in CD4+ T cells. Low levels of normalized T-cell clonal expansion were also seen in some patients who did not respond.

To sequence the TCRbeta CDR3 region, genomic DNA was isolated from the sorted cells. TCRbeta CDR3 regions were sequenced using the immunoSEQ Assay. The table was pulled from immuneACCESS by TCRdb, which kept in-frame rearrangements only. Such tables lose some clones; where checked, under half of the loss comes from unresolved V genes, and the rest has no known cause. In all, the sample holds 80,000 to 100,000 clones, and 88% of those were seen once. Around 0.82% of the sample rests with the top ten. From V the trimming removes 5 bases and from J it removes 0 bases, while the gene matches leave 0 bases of the junction unaccounted for. Inclusive of the bounding cysteine and phenylalanine, the CDR3 is 16 residues long. Kept here is only the CDR3 DNA, which spans 48 bases and is read in frame from base 1. According to the germline V gene (reference sequence), CDR1 reads LNHDA and CDR2 reads SQIVND. Patients with a history of autoimmune disease or receiving systemic immunosuppression were excluded from the trial. Peripheral blood for TCR sequencing was collected from all dose cohorts at baseline, on cycle 4 day 1, and on cycle 7 day 1. Samples were obtained from an open-label, multicenter, first-in-human phase I dose-escalation trial of ivuxolimab. Adults with locally advanced or metastatic melanoma, renal cell carcinoma, hepatocellular carcinoma or head and neck squamous cell carcinoma were enrolled in the trial. Before TCR sequencing, CD4+ T cells and CD8+ T cells from peripheral blood were sorted into separate populations.

This clonotype was sampled from an adult with an advanced solid tumor such as melanoma, head and neck, liver or kidney cancer. This chain joins TRBV19 to TRBJ2-6; the central 11 bases match TRBD1. The sample in question was CD4+ or CD8+ T cells sorted from blood, obtained in a trial of the OX40 agonist ivuxolimab. In nucleotide form, the sequence is TGTGCCAGTAGTGGGACAGGGGGCTCTGGGGCCAACGTCCTGACTTTC. This encodes CASSGTGGSGANVLTF.